The clone carrying this T cell receptor (beta chain) was counted a few times. The germline gives CDR1 LNHDA, CDR2 SQIVND (reference sequence). Trimming cost V 5 bases and J 2 bases; bases outside gene matches: 7. The CDR3 runs 17 residues. The sample originates from a study of T-cell memory formation after mild COVID-19. TCRdb called the 5' RACE reads again in MiXCR, with one record for every CDR3 protein. The sample holds 400,000 or so distinct CDR3 sequences, 20% seen once. The sequencing sample was made of PBMCs or a T cell subset sorted from them (not recorded which). The chain has TRBV19 and TRBJ2-2, with 11 nucleotides matching TRBD2. This receptor was obtained from an adult woman who had mild COVID-19 (a few samples of this study predate the infection). Cell type and time point are not known. The CDR3 DNA follows: TGTGCCAGTAGTCTTACTAGCGGGGGAAGAAACACCGGGGAGCTGTTTTTT. Translation gives CASSLTSGGRNTGELFF.